The TCR beta chain under discussion was sequenced for a study of blood T cell repertoires in COVID-19. Study at large: Italy, Spain and the United States were the sources of the convalescent and acute COVID-19 samples.

This CDR3 region has 14 residues. Deletions cut 6 bases from V and 7 bases from J, with 16 bases between. The germline gives CDR1 SGHTA, CDR2 FQGNSA. Authors' analysis steps: Estimates of nucleated cell counts were drawn from the amplification of reference gene primers. Sequencing used immunoSEQ multiplex PCR; TCRdb keeps in-frame clones, though not all of them. V and J calls and clone size follow that table, whereas D and trimming were derived from the DNA. Here the sample spans about 170,000 clones, more than 85% being singletons. The rearrangement links TRBV7-2 to TRBJ2-1, with D perhaps TRBD2 (5 bases). The TCR originated in an elderly woman in a cohort sampled during active or convalescent COVID-19. Input material: peripheral blood. CDR3 protein: CASRHPGLGNEQFF. Written as DNA, the CDR3 is TGTGCCAGCAGACACCCGGGATTAGGGAATGAGCAGTTCTTC. The entire variable domain, with the rest obtained from reference TRBV7-2 and TRBJ2-1, is as follows: GAGVSQSPSNKVTEKGKDVELRCDPISGHTALYWYRQSLGQGLEFLIYFQGNSAPDKSGLPSDRFSAERTGGSVSTLTIQRTQQEDSAVYLCASRHPGLGNEQFFGPGTRLTVL.